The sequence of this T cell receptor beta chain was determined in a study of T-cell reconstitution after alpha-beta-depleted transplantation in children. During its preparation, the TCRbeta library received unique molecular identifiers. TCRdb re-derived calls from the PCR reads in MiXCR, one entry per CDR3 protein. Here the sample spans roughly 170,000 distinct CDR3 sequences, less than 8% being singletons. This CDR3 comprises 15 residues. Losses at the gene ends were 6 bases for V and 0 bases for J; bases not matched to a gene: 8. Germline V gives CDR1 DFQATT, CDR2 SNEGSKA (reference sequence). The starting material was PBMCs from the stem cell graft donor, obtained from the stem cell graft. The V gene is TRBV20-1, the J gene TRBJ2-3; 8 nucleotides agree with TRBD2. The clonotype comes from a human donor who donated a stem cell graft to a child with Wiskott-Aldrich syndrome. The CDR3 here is CSASPIAGSTDTQYF. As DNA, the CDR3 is TGCAGTGCCAGTCCCATAGCGGGAAGCACAGATACGCAGTATTTT.